This entry lists 20 T cell receptor beta chains sequenced from one sample in a study of T cell responses to AZD1222 COVID-19 vaccine. The repertoire was sequenced with immunoSEQ multiplex PCR; TCRdb's copy has only in-frame clones and lacks some. This table holds approximately 180,000 clones, about 87% found once. Sequences were derived from peripheral blood, sampled 28 days after the second dose of the MenACWY control vaccine. Receptors were obtained from an adult who received the MenACWY meningococcal vaccine as a control.

The chain has TRBV15 and TRBJ2-5; D uncertain. V lost 0 bases and J lost 0, with 8 bases in between. This CDR3 spans 15 amino acids. Germline V gives CDR1 LNHNV, CDR2 YYDKDF (reference sequence). CDR3 residues: CATSRDLQDQETQYF. Written as DNA, the CDR3 is TGTGCCACCAGCAGAGATCTTCAGGACCAAGAGACCCAGTACTTC.

V gene TRBV11-2 combines with J gene TRBJ1-5, with a tentative D call TRBD1 (5 bases). Trimming pared 2 bases from V and 7 bases from J, leaving 12 bases between. This CDR3 contains 14 residues. CDR1 SGHAT and CDR2 FQNNGV come from the germline V gene. The DNA for the CDR3 is TGTGCCAGCAGCTTATCTGGGACCCGGCAGCCCCAGCATTTT. Protein product: CASSLSGTRQPQHF.

In its sample, this clone was seen once. The rearrangement joins TRBV28 to TRBJ1-1; the D is unclear. Germline CDR1 MDHEN, CDR2 SYDVKM. V lost 3 bases, J lost 11 bases, and 13 bases lay in between. The CDR3 covers 12 residues. The CDR3 region is CASSFGVSEAFF. The CDR3 DNA reads as TGTGCCAGCAGTTTCGGGGTATCGGAGGCTTTCTTT. Full variable domain (outside the CDR3, taken from reference TRBV28 and TRBJ1-1): DVKVTQSSRYLVKRTGEKVFLECVQDMDHENMFWYRQDPGLGLRLIYFSYDVKMKEKGDIPEGYSVSREKKERFSLILESASTNQTSMYLCASSFGVSEAFFGQGTRLTVV.

The count of this clone is one. The CDR3 loop is CASSVGVSGELFF. In DNA, the CDR3 is TGTGCCAGCAGCGTAGGAGTCTCCGGGGAGCTGTTTTTT. The rearrangement links TRBV9 to TRBJ2-2; no clear D gene. The CDR3 is 13 residues long. The V end lost 0 bases, the J end lost 6 bases, and 6 bases lay between the germline ends. CDR1 is SGDLS and CDR2 is YYNGEE in the germline V gene.

The chain is built from TRBV5-1 and TRBJ2-3; D not certain. Between the trimmed V and J ends, which lost 3 bases and 0 bases, there was a span of 11 bases. Germline V gene lookup returns CDR1 SGHRS and CDR2 YFSETQ. This CDR3 comprises 15 residues. The CDR3 coding sequence is TGCGCCAGCAGCTCCAGTCCCTCTAGCACAGATACGCAGTATTTT. Encoded protein: CASSSSPSSTDTQYF.

The sample holds one count of this clone. This chain connects TRBV3-1 (or the pseudogene TRBV3-2) to TRBJ2-5, with D tentatively TRBD2 (6 bases). This CDR3 has 13 residues. CDR1 is LGHDT, CDR2 YNNKEL, per germline (reference sequence). V lost 2 bases to trimming and J lost 5 bases, with 9 bases between them. Here the CDR3 reads CASSQSGGETQYF. In DNA form, the CDR3 reads TGTGCCAGCAGCCAAAGCGGAGGGGAGACCCAGTACTTC.

Turning to this clone: Different DNA sequences within this sample yield the same CDR3. CDR3 region: CASSPGTGGNQPQHF. In nucleotides, the CDR3 is TGTGCCAGCTCTCCCGGGACAGGGGGCAATCAGCCCCAGCATTTT. The chain has TRBV18 and TRBJ1-5, with 10 bases that match TRBD1. CDR3 length: 15 amino acids. Trimming took 6 bases from V and 2 from J; bases not matched to a gene: 4. Germline V lookup: CDR1 KGHSH, CDR2 LQKENI.

The J gene is TRBJ1-5, the V gene TRBV2, with D tentatively TRBD1 (5 bases). CDR3 size: 14 residues. CDR1 and CDR2 from the germline V gene are SNHLY and FYNNEI. The germline V and J ends were trimmed by 5 bases and 5 bases, with 13 bases remaining between them. CDR3 loop: CASSLGTPDQPQHF. CDR3 coding DNA: TGTGCCAGCAGTCTCGGGACGCCGGATCAGCCCCAGCATTTT.

The chain links TRBV6-1 to TRBJ1-5; 7 bases are a match to TRBD1. The CDR3 contains 16 residues. Per germline, CDR1 MNHNS and CDR2 SASEGT. J gave up 4 bases and V 4 bases, and 10 bases lay outside the gene matches. CDR3 coding DNA: TGTGCCAGCAGTGCAACCACAGGGGCTTTAAATCAGCCCCAGCATTTT. Its translation: CASSATTGALNQPQHF.

This chain joins TRBV18 and TRBJ2-6, with D unclear. Germline CDR1 and CDR2: KGHSH and LQKENI. The length of the CDR3 is 17 residues. The V end lost 3 bases, the J end lost 1 base, and 13 bases lay between the germline ends. CDR3 residues: CASSPLPPGSGANVLTF. CDR3 nucleotides: TGTGCCAGCTCACCGCTCCCCCCGGGTTCTGGGGCCAACGTCCTGACTTTC.

This rearrangement joins TRBV18 to TRBJ2-1; 12 bases match TRBD2. The CDR3 is 15 amino acids. V lost 2 bases and J lost 8; bases outside the gene matches: 4. The germline gives CDR1 KGHSH, CDR2 LQKENI. The DNA for the CDR3 is TGTGCCAGCTCACCAACTAGCGGGAGGTTGGATGAGCAGTTCTTC. Residues: CASSPTSGRLDEQFF.

The CDR3 reads CASSLADREADTQYF. DNA for the CDR3: TGTGCCAGCAGCTTAGCCGACAGGGAGGCAGATACGCAGTATTTT. The rearrangement links TRBV11-3 to TRBJ2-3; D may be TRBD1 (7 bases). The CDR3 is 15 residues long. V lost 1 base and J lost 4, with 12 bases in between. Germline CDR1 SGHNT, CDR2 YENEEA.

The chain employs TRBV28 and TRBJ2-2, with 7 nucleotides matching TRBD2. This CDR3 region has 17 residues. CDR1 is MDHEN, CDR2 SYDVKM, per germline. V was clipped by 3 bases and J by 7 bases; unmatched bases: 14. CDR3 nucleotides: TGTGCCAGCAGTTTGACCGACTCCTCGGCGGGAGTCGGGGAGCTGTTTTTT. Translated, it gives CASSLTDSSAGVGELFF.

This chain connects TRBV6-6 to TRBJ1-2; TRBD1 matches at 8 bases. The germline CDR1 and CDR2 sequences are MNHNY and SVGAGI (reference sequence). V was clipped by 5 bases and J by 8 bases; unmatched bases: 13. This CDR3 spans 15 amino acids. CDR3 protein: CASSTPGQGPRGYTF. CDR3 DNA sequence: TGTGCCAGCAGTACCCCCGGACAGGGTCCTAGGGGCTACACCTTC.

The CDR3 coding sequence is TGCAGCGTGGACAGCGGAGTGAACACCGGGGAGCTGTTTTTT. It yields the protein CSVDSGVNTGELFF. The V and J genes are TRBV29-1 and TRBJ2-2; weak D call: TRBD1 (6 bases). Trimming shortened V by 6 bases and J by 1 base, and 12 bases separated the two germline ends. This CDR3 has 14 residues. Germline loops: CDR1 SQVTM, CDR2 ANQGSEA.

CDR3 DNA sequence: TGTGCCAGCAGCTTGGTGGGTGGTGGATTCTACGAGCAGTACTTC. Protein sequence: CASSLVGGGFYEQYF. This rearrangement joins TRBV5-6 to TRBJ2-7, with D uncertain. V dropped 0 bases and J dropped 3 bases, with 13 bases sitting between them. The CDR3 runs to 15 residues. From germline, CDR1 is SGHDT and CDR2 YYEEEE.

This clone was seen only a few times. The rearrangement links TRBV10-1 to TRBJ1-5; no reliable D call. Trimming pared 6 bases from V and 7 bases from J, leaving 13 bases between. Germline values: CDR1 WNHNN, CDR2 SYGVQD (reference sequence). The CDR3 has 13 residues. This chain's CDR3 is CASRLGTGQPQHF. DNA for the CDR3: TGCGCCAGCAGACTAGGAACGGGGCAGCCCCAGCATTTT.

The chain uses TRBV19 and TRBJ2-3, with 7 bases that match TRBD2. The CDR3 contains 16 residues. V was pared by 5 bases and J by 1 base, with 9 bases of the junction left unmatched. Germline values: CDR1 LNHDA, CDR2 SQIVND (reference sequence). The CDR3 region has the DNA TGTGCCAGTAGTCGGGGAGGGAGAGGGGGCACAGATACGCAGTATTTT. Protein product: CASSRGGRGGTDTQYF.

The CDR3 loop is CASSFAVLAATDTQYF. CDR3 nucleotide sequence: TGTGCCAGCAGCTTCGCTGTACTAGCGGCCACAGATACGCAGTATTTT. The chain combines TRBV7-2 with TRBJ2-3; TRBD2 matches at 8 bases. Germline assignment: CDR1 SGHTA and CDR2 FQGNSA. The CDR3 is made up of 16 amino acids. V trimming: 3 bases; J trimming: 2 bases; junction bases outside the gene matches: 7.

The chain uses TRBV10-3 and TRBJ1-4, with D perhaps TRBD1 (5 bases). The germline V gene has CDR1 ENHRY and CDR2 SYGVKD. The CDR3 is made up of 13 amino acids. Deletions cut 6 bases from V and 5 bases from J, with 10 bases between. The CDR3, as DNA: TGTGCCATCAGGAGGGACGACAATGAAAAACTGTTTTTT. Protein: CAIRRDDNEKLFF.